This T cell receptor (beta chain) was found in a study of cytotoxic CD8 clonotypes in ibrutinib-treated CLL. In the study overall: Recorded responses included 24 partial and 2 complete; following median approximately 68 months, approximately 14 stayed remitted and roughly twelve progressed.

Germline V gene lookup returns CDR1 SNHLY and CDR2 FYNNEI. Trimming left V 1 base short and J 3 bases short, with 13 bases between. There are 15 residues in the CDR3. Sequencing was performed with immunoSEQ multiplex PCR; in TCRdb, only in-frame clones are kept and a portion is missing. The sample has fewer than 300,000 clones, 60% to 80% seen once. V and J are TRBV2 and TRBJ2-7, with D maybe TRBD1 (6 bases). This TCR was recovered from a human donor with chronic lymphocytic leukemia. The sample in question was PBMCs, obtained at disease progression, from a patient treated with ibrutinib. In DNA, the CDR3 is TGTGCCAGCAGTGAAGGGGGGCTCTACGACTACGAGCAGTACTTC. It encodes CASSEGGLYDYEQYF.